The present TCR beta chain was sequenced within a study of shared clonotypes between healthy human individuals. CDR1 and CDR2 from the germline V gene are WNHNN and SYGVQD (reference sequence). This CDR3 has 13 residues. Deletions cut 2 bases from V and 4 bases from J, with 5 bases between. Methods used by the authors: As immunoSEQ supplied junction-only sequences (without quality scores), filtering differed. Here immunoSEQ multiplex PCR was the method, and the copy in TCRdb shows in-frame clones only, minus some. That table is the source of V, J and clone size, and D and trimming were worked out from the DNA. The sample records 190,000 or so clones, around 63% being singletons. General study results and limits: Sharing of clonotypes among donors was expected to vary with sequencing depth.

This clone was observed a few times. What it recognizes is unknown. The rearrangement uses TRBV10-1 and TRBJ2-2; D is ambiguous. The sample consisted of memory CD4+ T cells sorted from blood. As to subset: CD45RA-negative fraction. This clonotype originated in a man in his thirties or forties in good health. The CDR3 sequence is CASSEVATGELFF. CDR3 nucleotides: TGCGCCAGCAGTGAGGTCGCCACCGGGGAGCTGTTTTTT.